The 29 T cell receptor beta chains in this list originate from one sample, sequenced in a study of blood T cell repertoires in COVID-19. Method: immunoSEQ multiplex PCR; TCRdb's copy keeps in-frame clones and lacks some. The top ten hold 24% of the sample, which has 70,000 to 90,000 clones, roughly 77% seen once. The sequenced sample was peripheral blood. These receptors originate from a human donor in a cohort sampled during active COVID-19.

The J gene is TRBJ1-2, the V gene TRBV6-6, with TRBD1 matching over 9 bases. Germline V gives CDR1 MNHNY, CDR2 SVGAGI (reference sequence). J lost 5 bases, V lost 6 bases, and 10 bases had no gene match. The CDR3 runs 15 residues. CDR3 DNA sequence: TGTGCCAGCAGGGAACAACCGGGACAGGGATATGGCTACACCTTC. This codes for CASREQPGQGYGYTF.

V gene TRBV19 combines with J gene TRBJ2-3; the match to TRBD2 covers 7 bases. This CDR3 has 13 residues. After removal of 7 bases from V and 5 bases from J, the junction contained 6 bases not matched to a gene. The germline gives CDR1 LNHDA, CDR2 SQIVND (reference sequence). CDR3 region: CASTPIAGDTQYF. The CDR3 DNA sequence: TGTGCCAGTACCCCGATAGCGGGAGATACGCAGTATTTT. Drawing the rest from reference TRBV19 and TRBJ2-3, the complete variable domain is DGGITQSPKYLFRKEGQNVTLSCEQNLNHDAMYWYRQDPGQGLRLIYYSQIVNDFQKGDIAEGYSVSREKKESFPLTVTSAQKNPTAFYLCASTPIAGDTQYFGPGTRLTVL.

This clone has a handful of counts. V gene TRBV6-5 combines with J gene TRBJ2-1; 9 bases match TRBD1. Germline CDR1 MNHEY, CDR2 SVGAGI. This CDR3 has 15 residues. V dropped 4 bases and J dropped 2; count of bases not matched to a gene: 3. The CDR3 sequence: CASSSGTGPYNEQFF. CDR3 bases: TGTGCCAGCAGTTCCGGGACAGGGCCCTACAATGAGCAGTTCTTC.

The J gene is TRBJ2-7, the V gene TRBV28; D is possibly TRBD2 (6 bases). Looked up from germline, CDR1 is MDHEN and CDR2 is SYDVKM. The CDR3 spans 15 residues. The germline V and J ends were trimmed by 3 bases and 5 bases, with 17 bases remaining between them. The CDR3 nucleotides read TGTGCCAGCAGTTTTAGTGGCGGGACCTACAACGAGCAGTACTTC. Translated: CASSFSGGTYNEQYF.

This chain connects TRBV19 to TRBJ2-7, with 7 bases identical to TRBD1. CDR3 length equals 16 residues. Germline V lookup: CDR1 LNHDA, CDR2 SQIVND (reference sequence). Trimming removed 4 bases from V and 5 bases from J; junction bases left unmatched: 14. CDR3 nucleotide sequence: TGTGCCAGTAGTACCGTAACAGGGGCGCGATCAAACGAGCAGTACTTC. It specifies CASSTVTGARSNEQYF.

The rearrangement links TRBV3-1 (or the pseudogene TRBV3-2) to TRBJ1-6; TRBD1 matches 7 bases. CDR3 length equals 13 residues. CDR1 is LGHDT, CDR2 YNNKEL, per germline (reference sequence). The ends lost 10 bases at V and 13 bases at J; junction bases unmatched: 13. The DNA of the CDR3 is TGTGCCACCAAGGACAGGCGGCATCGCCCCCTCCACTTT. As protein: CATKDRRHRPLHF.

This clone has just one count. The CDR3 bases are TGTGCCAGCAGTGGACAGACTCAAGAGACCCAGTACTTC. Translated: CASSGQTQETQYF. V and J are TRBV2 and TRBJ2-5, with TRBD1 as a possible D gene (5 bases). CDR3 length: 13 residues. The V and J ends lost 4 bases and 2 bases respectively, with 8 bases between them. Germline CDR1 SNHLY, CDR2 FYNNEI.

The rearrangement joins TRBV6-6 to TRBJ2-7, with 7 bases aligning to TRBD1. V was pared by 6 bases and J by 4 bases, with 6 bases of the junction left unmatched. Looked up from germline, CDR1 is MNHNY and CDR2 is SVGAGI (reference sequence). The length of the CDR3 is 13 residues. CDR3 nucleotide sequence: TGTGCCAGCAGACGCGACAGGGAGTACGAGCAGTACTTC. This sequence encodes CASRRDREYEQYF.

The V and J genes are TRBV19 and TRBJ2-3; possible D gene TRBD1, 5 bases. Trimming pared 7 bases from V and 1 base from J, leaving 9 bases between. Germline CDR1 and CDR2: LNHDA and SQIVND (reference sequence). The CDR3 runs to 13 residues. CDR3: CASITRGTDTQYF. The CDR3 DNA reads TGTGCCAGTATTACCAGGGGCACAGATACGCAGTATTTT.

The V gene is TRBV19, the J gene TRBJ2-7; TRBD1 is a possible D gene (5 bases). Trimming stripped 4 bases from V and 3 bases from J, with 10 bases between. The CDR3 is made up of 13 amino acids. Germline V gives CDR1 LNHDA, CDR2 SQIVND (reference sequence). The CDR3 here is CASSTTQDYEQYF. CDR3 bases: TGTGCCAGTAGTACAACACAGGACTACGAGCAGTACTTC.

CDR3 coding DNA: TGTGCCACCAGCCCGATGGCCGGGACAGGGCACACCGGGGAGCTGTTTTTT. Its protein product is CATSPMAGTGHTGELFF. The chain employs TRBV15 and TRBJ2-2; 9 bases match TRBD1. This CDR3 comprises 17 residues. Germline values: CDR1 LNHNV, CDR2 YYDKDF (reference sequence). V shed 5 bases, J shed 3 bases, and the junction held 10 bases outside the gene matches.

CDR3 coding DNA: TGCGCCAGCAGTCAATCGGCCGGGGGACTAGCCCAAGAGACCCAGTACTTC. Amino acids: CASSQSAGGLAQETQYF. The chain joins TRBV23-1 to TRBJ2-5; 9 positions agree with TRBD2. TRBV23-1 is recorded as an ORF, its role being uncertain. After removal of 0 bases from V and 1 base from J, the junction contained 6 bases not matched to a gene. This CDR3 region has 17 residues.

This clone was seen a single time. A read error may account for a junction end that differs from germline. The CDR3 protein is CSVQDRNGNTIYF. The CDR3 nucleotides are TGCAGCGTTCAAGACAGAAATGGAAACACCATATATTTT. This chain connects TRBV29-1 to TRBJ1-3, with D maybe TRBD1 (5 bases). The CDR3 is 13 residues long. Per germline, CDR1 SQVTM and CDR2 ANQGSEA.

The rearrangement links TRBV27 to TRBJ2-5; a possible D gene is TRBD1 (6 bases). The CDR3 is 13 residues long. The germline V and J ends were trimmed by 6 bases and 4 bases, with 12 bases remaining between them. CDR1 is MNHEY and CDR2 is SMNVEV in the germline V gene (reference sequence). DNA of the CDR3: TGTGCCAGCAGCTCAGGGGTTTCAGAGACCCAGTACTTC. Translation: CASSSGVSETQYF.

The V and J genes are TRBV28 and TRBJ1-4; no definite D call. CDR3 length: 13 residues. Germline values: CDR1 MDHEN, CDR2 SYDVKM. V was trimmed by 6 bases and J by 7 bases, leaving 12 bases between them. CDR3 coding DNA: TGTGCCAGCAGGGGAGGAGGCGGTGAAAAACTGTTTTTT. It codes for CASRGGGGEKLFF.

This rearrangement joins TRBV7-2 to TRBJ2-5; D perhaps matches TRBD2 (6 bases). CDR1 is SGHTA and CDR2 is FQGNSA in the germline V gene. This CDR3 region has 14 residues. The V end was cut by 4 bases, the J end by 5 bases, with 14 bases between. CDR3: CASSSGGNWETQYF. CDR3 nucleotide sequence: TGTGCCAGCAGCTCCGGCGGGAACTGGGAGACCCAGTACTTC.

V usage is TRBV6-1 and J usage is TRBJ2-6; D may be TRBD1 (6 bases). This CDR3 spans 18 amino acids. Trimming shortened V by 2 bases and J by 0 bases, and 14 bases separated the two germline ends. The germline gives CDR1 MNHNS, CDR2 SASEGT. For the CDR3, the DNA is TGTGCCAGCAGTGAAAGCCCAGGGGCACCCTCTGGGGCCAACGTCCTGACTTTC. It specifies CASSESPGAPSGANVLTF.

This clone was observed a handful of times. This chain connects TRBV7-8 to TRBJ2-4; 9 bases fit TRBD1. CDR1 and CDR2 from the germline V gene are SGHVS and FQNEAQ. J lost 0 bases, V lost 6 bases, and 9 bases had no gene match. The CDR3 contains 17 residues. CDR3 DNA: TGTGCCAGCAGTTTCCCGACAGGGGGACAAGCCAAAAACATTCAGTACTTC. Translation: CASSFPTGGQAKNIQYF. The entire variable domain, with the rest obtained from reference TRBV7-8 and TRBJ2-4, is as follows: GAGVSQSPRYKVAKRGQDVALRCDPISGHVSLFWYQQALGQGPEFLTYFQNEAQLDKSGLPSDRFFAERPEGSVSTLKIQRTQQEDSAVYLCASSFPTGGQAKNIQYFGAGTRLSVL.

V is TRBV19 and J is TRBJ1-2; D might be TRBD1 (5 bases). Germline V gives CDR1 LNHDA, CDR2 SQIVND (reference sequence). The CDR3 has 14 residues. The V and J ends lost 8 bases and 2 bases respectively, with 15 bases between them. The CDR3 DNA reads TGTGCCAGTTACTCGACCGGGGGAAACTATGGCTACACCTTC. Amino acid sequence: CASYSTGGNYGYTF.

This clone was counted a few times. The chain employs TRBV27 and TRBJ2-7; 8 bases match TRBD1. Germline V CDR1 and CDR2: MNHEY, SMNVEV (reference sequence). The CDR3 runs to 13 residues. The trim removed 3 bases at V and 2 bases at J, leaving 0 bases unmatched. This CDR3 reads CASSLDRAYEQYF. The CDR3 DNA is TGTGCCAGCAGTTTGGACAGGGCCTACGAGCAGTACTTC.

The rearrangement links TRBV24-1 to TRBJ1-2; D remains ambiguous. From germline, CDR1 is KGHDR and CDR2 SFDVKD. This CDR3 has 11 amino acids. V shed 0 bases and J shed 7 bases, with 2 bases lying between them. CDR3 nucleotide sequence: TGTGCCACCAGTGATTTGCTTGGCTACACCTTC. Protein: CATSDLLGYTF.

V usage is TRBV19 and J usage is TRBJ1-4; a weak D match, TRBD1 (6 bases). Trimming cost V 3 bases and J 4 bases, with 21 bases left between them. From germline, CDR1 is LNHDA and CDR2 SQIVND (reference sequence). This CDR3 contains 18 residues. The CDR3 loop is CASSIHFGQNLDNEKLFF. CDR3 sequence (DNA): TGTGCCAGTAGTATCCACTTCGGACAGAATCTCGATAATGAAAAACTGTTTTTT.

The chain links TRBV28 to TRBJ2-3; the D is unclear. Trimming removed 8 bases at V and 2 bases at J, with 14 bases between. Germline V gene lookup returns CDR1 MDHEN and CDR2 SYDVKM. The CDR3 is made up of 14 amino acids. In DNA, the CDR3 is TGTGCCAGCCGGAATTTAAGACTCACAGATACGCAGTATTTT. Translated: CASRNLRLTDTQYF.

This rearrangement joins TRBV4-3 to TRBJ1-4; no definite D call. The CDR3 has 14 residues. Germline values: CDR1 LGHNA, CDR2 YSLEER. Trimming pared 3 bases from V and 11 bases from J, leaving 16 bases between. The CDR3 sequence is CASSHPLEWWKLFF. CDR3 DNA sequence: TGCGCCAGCAGCCACCCCCTGGAGTGGTGGAAACTGTTTTTT.

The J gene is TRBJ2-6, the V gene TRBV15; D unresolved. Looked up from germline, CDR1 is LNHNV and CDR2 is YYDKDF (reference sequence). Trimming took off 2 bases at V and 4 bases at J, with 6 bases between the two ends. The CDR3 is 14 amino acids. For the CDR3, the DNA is TGTGCCACCAGCAGACCTTCCGGGGCCAACGTCCTGACTTTC. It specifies CATSRPSGANVLTF. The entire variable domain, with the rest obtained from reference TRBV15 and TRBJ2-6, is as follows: DAMVIQNPRYQVTQFGKPVTLSCSQTLNHNVMYWYQQKSSQAPKLLFHYYDKDFNNEADTPDNFQSRRPNTSFCFLDIRSPGLGDTAMYLCATSRPSGANVLTFGAGSRLTVL.

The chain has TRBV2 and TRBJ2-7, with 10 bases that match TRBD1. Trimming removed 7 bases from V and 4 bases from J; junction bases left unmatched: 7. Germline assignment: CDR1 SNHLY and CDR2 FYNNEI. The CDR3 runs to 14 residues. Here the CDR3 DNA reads TGTGCCAGCACCCTGGGACAGGGGTTATACGAGCAGTACTTC. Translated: CASTLGQGLYEQYF.

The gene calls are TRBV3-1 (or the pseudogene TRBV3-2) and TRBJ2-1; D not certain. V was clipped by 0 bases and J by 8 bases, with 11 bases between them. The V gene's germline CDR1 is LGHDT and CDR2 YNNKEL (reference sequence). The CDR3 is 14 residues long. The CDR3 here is CASSQDVQNDEQFF. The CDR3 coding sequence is TGTGCCAGCAGCCAAGATGTGCAGAACGATGAGCAGTTCTTC.

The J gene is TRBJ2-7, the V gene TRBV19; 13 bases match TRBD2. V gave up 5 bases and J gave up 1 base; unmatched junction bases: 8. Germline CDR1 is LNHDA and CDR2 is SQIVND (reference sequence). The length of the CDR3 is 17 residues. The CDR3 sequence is CASSPKGLAGVSYEQYF. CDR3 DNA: TGTGCCAGTAGTCCCAAAGGACTAGCGGGAGTGTCCTACGAGCAGTACTTC.

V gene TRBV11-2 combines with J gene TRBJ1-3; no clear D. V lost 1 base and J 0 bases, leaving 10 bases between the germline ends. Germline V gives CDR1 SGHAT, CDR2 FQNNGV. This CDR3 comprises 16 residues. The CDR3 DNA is TGTGCCAGCAGCTTAGGCCAGATCAACTCTGGAAACACCATATATTTT. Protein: CASSLGQINSGNTIYF.